The clone carrying this TCR beta chain has just one count. Study processing details: Amplification from reference gene primers served as the basis for estimated nucleated cell counts. TCRdb keeps only in-frame clones here, not all; method: immunoSEQ multiplex PCR. V and J calls and clone size are copied from that table; D and trimming were computed from the DNA. Seen here are approximately 190,000 clones, 90% observed once, and the top ten hold 0.5% to 0.65%. The CDR3 loop spans 15 amino acids. From germline, CDR1 is SGHAT and CDR2 FQNNGV. Trimming at V came to 2 bases and at J to 7 bases, leaving 9 bases not matched to a gene. This sample is drawn from a study of blood T cell repertoires in COVID-19. Study as a whole: Acute and convalescent COVID-19 samples came from the United States, Italy and Spain. In each case, the material was cDNA or gDNA derived from T cells, B-cell-depleted T cells, or PBMCs.

V and J are TRBV11-2 and TRBJ1-2; 8 bases align to TRBD1. The clonotype was recovered from a man over 45 with acute or convalescent COVID-19. Source material: peripheral blood. The CDR3 reads CASSLYGGQGFGYTF. CDR3 nucleotide sequence: TGTGCCAGCAGCTTATATGGTGGACAGGGTTTTGGCTACACCTTC.